What follows are 24 T cell receptor beta chains derived from one specimen sequenced in a study of blood T cells in healthy people across ages. The use of a sample-barcoded 5' primer and a J-beta primer mix characterized a second PCR of roughly 7 to 11 cycles. Each CDR3 protein is one row after TCRdb ran MiXCR on the 5' RACE reads. The sample contains around 970,000 distinct CDR3 sequences, roughly 51% of which appear only once. Sequenced sample: blood. The receptors come from a woman in her fifties or sixties in good health.

V is TRBV12-3 or TRBV12-4 and J is TRBJ2-5; the D is unclear. Near its end, the DNA agrees better with TRBJ2-7, so the J call may be wrong. This CDR3 spans 12 amino acids. The CDR3 reads CASSLNIHEQYF. The CDR3 DNA follows: TGTGCCAGCAGTTTAAATATCCACGAGCAGTACTTC.

This sequence joins TRBV5-1 and TRBJ2-7; D is possibly TRBD1 (6 bases). Germline V gives CDR1 SGHRS, CDR2 YFSETQ. With 4 bases removed from V and 2 bases from J, the gap between germline ends came to 13 bases. This CDR3 contains 14 residues. The CDR3, as DNA: TGCGCCAGCAGCACGTCGGGACATACCTACGAGCAGTACTTC. Translating it yields CASSTSGHTYEQYF.

Points on this clonotype: Being one base from a much bigger clone, this may be a read error. This chain joins TRBV9 and TRBJ2-7; D gene uncertain. From germline, CDR1 is SGDLS and CDR2 YYNGEE. The CDR3 length is 12 residues. Trimming stripped 4 bases from V and 3 bases from J, with 8 bases between. The CDR3 coding sequence is TGTGCCAGCAGCCAAAGAATCTACGAGCAGTACTTC. Translation: CASSQRIYEQYF.

The chain uses TRBV28 and TRBJ1-5, with TRBD1 matching over 8 bases. The CDR3 has 14 amino acids. The J segment lost 1 base and the V segment lost 6 bases, leaving 2 bases of the junction unmatched. Germline values: CDR1 MDHEN, CDR2 SYDVKM. The CDR3 sequence is CASRHRGSNQPQHF. The CDR3 bases are TGTGCCAGCAGACACAGGGGGAGCAATCAGCCCCAGCATTTT.

J is TRBJ1-2 and V is TRBV4-2, with 9 nucleotides matching TRBD1. This CDR3 comprises 17 residues. With 0 bases clipped from V and 4 bases from J, the junction kept 9 bases outside the gene matches. Germline V lookup: CDR1 LGHNA, CDR2 YNFKEQ. CDR3 loop: CASSQDPGTGIVYGYTF. In DNA form, the CDR3 reads TGTGCCAGCAGCCAAGATCCAGGGACAGGGATCGTCTATGGCTACACCTTC.

This clonotype showed up many times. J is TRBJ2-5 and V is TRBV29-1; 7 positions agree with TRBD2. Germline trimming cut 7 bases from V and 3 bases from J; bases unmatched to any gene: 11. CDR3 length equals 14 residues. Germline loops: CDR1 SQVTM, CDR2 ANQGSEA. DNA for the CDR3: TGCAGCGCCGGCTACCAGCGGGAAAAAGAGACCCAGTACTTC. Its protein product is CSAGYQREKETQYF.

This clonotype was seen only once. This rearrangement joins TRBV7-3 to TRBJ2-3; 8 bases agree with TRBD2. CDR3 length equals 15 residues. Trimming at V came to 6 bases and at J to 2 bases, leaving 7 bases not matched to a gene. The germline gives CDR1 SGHTA, CDR2 FQGTGA. The DNA of the CDR3 is TGTGCCAGCAGGAGCGGGAGCATTCCCACAGATACGCAGTATTTT. This gives the protein CASRSGSIPTDTQYF.

This clonotype was observed a single time. The V and J genes are TRBV27 and TRBJ2-1, with 8 bases fitting TRBD2. Germline V CDR1 and CDR2: MNHEY, SMNVEV (reference sequence). The CDR3 length is 15 residues. The V segment lost 5 bases and the J segment 3 bases; nucleotides outside the gene matches: 6. The CDR3 protein is CASSQGSGVYNEQFF. The CDR3 nucleotides are TGTGCCAGCAGTCAGGGTAGCGGGGTCTACAATGAGCAGTTCTTC.

The gene calls are TRBV6-2 or TRBV6-3 and TRBJ1-4, with TRBD1 matching over 7 bases. With 5 bases clipped from V and 5 bases from J, the junction kept 8 bases outside the gene matches. The CDR3 runs to 15 residues. Germline CDR1 and CDR2: MNHEY and SVGEGT. The CDR3 protein is CASSGGDSLNEKLFF. CDR3 bases: TGTGCCAGCAGTGGGGGGGACAGCTTGAATGAAAAACTGTTTTTT.

This clonotype showed up just a few times. The V and J genes are TRBV25-1 and TRBJ2-3; TRBD2 is a possible D gene (5 bases). In germline, CDR1 is MGHDK, CDR2 SYGVNS. V was pared by 3 bases and J by 1 base, with 8 bases between. The CDR3 runs 14 residues. DNA of the CDR3: TGTGCCAGCAGTGATTTCGGGGGCACAGATACGCAGTATTTT. Translating gives CASSDFGGTDTQYF. The complete variable domain, with remaining parts taken from reference TRBV25-1 and TRBJ2-3, reads EADIYQTPRYLVIGTGKKITLECSQTMGHDKMYWYQQDPGMELHLIHYSYGVNSTEKGDLSSESTVSRIRTEHFPLTLESARPSHTSQYLCASSDFGGTDTQYFGPGTRLTVL.

The chain is built from TRBV4-2 and TRBJ2-7; 8 bases line up with TRBD1. CDR1 and CDR2 from the germline V gene are LGHNA and YNFKEQ. After removal of 1 base from V and 0 bases from J, the junction contained 11 bases not matched to a gene. This CDR3 spans 18 amino acids. DNA for the CDR3: TGTGCCAGCAGCCAAGGATACCTGACAGGGGCTGACTCCTACGAGCAGTACTTC. Its protein is CASSQGYLTGADSYEQYF.

The chain is built from TRBV27 and TRBJ2-6; D is undetermined. There are 16 residues in the CDR3. V dropped 4 bases and J dropped 3 bases, with 13 bases sitting between them. Germline assignment: CDR1 MNHEY and CDR2 SMNVEV (reference sequence). DNA of the CDR3: TGTGCCAGCAGTTCGGTCTCCTCGTTTGGGGCCAACGTCCTGACTTTC. Its protein is CASSSVSSFGANVLTF. The full variable domain, with the rest looked up from reference TRBV27 and TRBJ2-6, is EAQVTQNPRYLITVTGKKLTVTCSQNMNHEYMSWYRQDPGLGLRQIYYSMNVEVTDKGDVPEGYKVSRKEKRNFPLILESPSPNQTSLYFCASSSVSSFGANVLTFGAGSRLTVL.

Comment on this clonotype: One end of the junction does not line up with germline, which may come from a read error. This chain links TRBV3-1 with TRBJ2-3; TRBD2 matches at 10 bases. Per germline, CDR1 LGHDT and CDR2 YNNKEL (reference sequence). The CDR3 runs to 17 residues. The CDR3 DNA follows: TGTGCCAGCAGCCAAGGACCTAGCGGGAGCGGCACAGATCCGCAGTATTTT. The encoded protein is CASSQGPSGSGTDPQYF.

This clonotype occurred a few times. The V and J genes are TRBV6-5 and TRBJ2-7; D possibly corresponds to TRBD2 (7 bases). Trimming removed 2 bases at V and 5 bases at J, with 16 bases between. CDR1 MNHEY and CDR2 SVGAGI come from the germline V gene. The CDR3 extends over 15 amino acids. CDR3 in DNA: TGTGCCAGCAGTTACGGGGGGGGGCTAGCGAACGAGCAGTACTTC. This sequence encodes CASSYGGGLANEQYF.

The chain employs TRBV12-3 or TRBV12-4 and TRBJ2-7, with TRBD1 matching 7 bases. There are 14 residues in the CDR3. The trim removed 5 bases at V and 4 bases at J, leaving 8 bases unmatched. CDR3 sequence: CASSHATGWYEQYF. The CDR3 nucleotides read TGTGCCAGCAGTCACGCGACAGGGTGGTACGAGCAGTACTTC.

The chain links TRBV4-1 to TRBJ2-3, with TRBD2 matching 7 bases. The J segment lost 4 bases and the V segment lost 0 bases, leaving 4 bases of the junction unmatched. CDR1 is MGHRA and CDR2 is YSYEKL in the germline V gene. CDR3 length: 15 amino acids. The CDR3 loop reads CASSQDRTSSDTQYF. CDR3 bases: TGCGCCAGCAGCCAAGATCGGACTAGTTCAGATACGCAGTATTTT.

This chain joins TRBV20-1 and TRBJ1-4, with D perhaps matching TRBD1 (5 bases). Looked up from germline, CDR1 is DFQATT and CDR2 is SNEGSKA (reference sequence). The V gene lost 5 bases and the J gene lost 1 base, with 14 bases spanning the gap. The CDR3 extends over 15 amino acids. The CDR3 bases are TGCAGTGCTGTTGGGGGAGGGGAAACTAATGAAAAACTGTTTTTT. It encodes CSAVGGGETNEKLFF.

The chain recombines TRBV7-2 with TRBJ2-1, with 9 bases that match TRBD2. Unmatched junction bases numbered 8, after V lost 5 bases and J lost 9 bases. The CDR3 consists of 14 residues. Germline V gene lookup returns CDR1 SGHTA and CDR2 FQGNSA. CDR3 amino acids: CASSRDSGRGEQFF. In nucleotides, the CDR3 is TGTGCCAGCAGCAGAGATAGCGGGAGAGGTGAGCAGTTCTTC.

The rearrangement joins TRBV28 to TRBJ1-5, with D perhaps matching TRBD1 (5 bases). The CDR3 sequence is 14 residues long. Germline V CDR1 and CDR2: MDHEN, SYDVKM. V was clipped by 5 bases and J by 4 bases, with 12 bases between them. The CDR3 region is CASSPVGLNQPQHF. As DNA, the CDR3 is TGTGCCAGCAGTCCCGTGGGACTTAATCAGCCCCAGCATTTT. The full variable domain, completed using reference TRBV28 and TRBJ1-5, is DVKVTQSSRYLVKRTGEKVFLECVQDMDHENMFWYRQDPGLGLRLIYFSYDVKMKEKGDIPEGYSVSREKKERFSLILESASTNQTSMYLCASSPVGLNQPQHFGDGTRLSIL.

This clonotype showed up many times. The chain uses TRBV4-3 and TRBJ2-5; D gene uncertain. The germline CDR1 and CDR2 sequences are LGHNA and YSLEER. The CDR3 covers 13 residues. V dropped 4 bases and J dropped 0 bases, with 6 bases sitting between them. Here the CDR3 DNA reads TGCGCCAGCAGCCGAGTGTACCAAGAGACCCAGTACTTC. It specifies CASSRVYQETQYF.

This chain links TRBV6-1 with TRBJ2-3; TRBD1 aligns across 9 bases. This CDR3 is 13 amino acids long. Germline CDR1 MNHNS, CDR2 SASEGT. The V gene end was trimmed by 6 bases and the J gene end by 5 bases; junction bases not matched to a gene: 3. The CDR3 region has the DNA TGTGCCAGCAGGGACAGGGGTATAGATACGCAGTATTTT. Amino acids: CASRDRGIDTQYF.

The chain is built from TRBV4-1 and TRBJ2-1; 10 bases match TRBD2. J lost 9 bases, V lost 1 base, and 9 bases had no gene match. CDR3 length: 16 amino acids. Germline V gene lookup returns CDR1 MGHRA and CDR2 YSYEKL. In nucleotides, the CDR3 is TGCGCCAGCAGCCAAGGGGCAGCTAGCGGGAGTGGTGAGCAGTTCTTC. Its translation: CASSQGAASGSGEQFF.

This clonotype was seen a few times. V and J are TRBV18 and TRBJ1-1; weak D call: TRBD1 (6 bases). V lost 2 bases and J lost 4, with 17 bases in between. The CDR3 is 16 amino acids. Germline assignment: CDR1 KGHSH and CDR2 LQKENI. The CDR3 DNA reads as TGTGCCAGCTCACCAACTAAACAGGGCTTAGGCACTGAAGCTTTCTTT. This translates into CASSPTKQGLGTEAFF.

The chain links TRBV20-1 to TRBJ2-5; tentative D call: TRBD2 (7 bases). Trimming cost V 3 bases and J 10 bases, with 18 bases left between them. CDR1 and CDR2 from the germline V gene are DFQATT and SNEGSKA (reference sequence). The CDR3 is made up of 13 amino acids. CDR3 DNA: TGCAGTGCTAGGGAAGGGGGGGAAGGGAGCCAGTACTTC. Amino acids: CSAREGGEGSQYF.